This TCR beta chain was found in a study of blood T cell repertoires in COVID-19. About this clone: Other DNA sequences in this sample translate to the same CDR3.

Trimming cost V 1 base and J 2 bases; bases outside gene matches: 4. The length of the CDR3 is 14 residues. CDR1 SQVTM and CDR2 ANQGSEA come from the germline V gene. Generated by immunoSEQ multiplex PCR, the TCRdb table keeps only in-frame clones and is missing some. The data show 300,000 to 350,000 clones, 83% seen once. The receptor comes from a man aged 30-40 years with active or convalescent COVID-19. The sequencing input was peripheral blood. This chain uses TRBV29-1 with TRBJ2-5; 7 bases are shared with TRBD1. The CDR3 spells CSVEGGTAQETQYF. The CDR3 nucleotides are TGCAGCGTTGAAGGGGGGACAGCTCAAGAGACCCAGTACTTC.